These 23 T cell receptor beta chains came from one sample sequenced in a study of blood T cell repertoires in COVID-19. The data were produced by immunoSEQ multiplex PCR, yet TCRdb's version contains in-frame clones alone and is incomplete. The table lists approximately 200,000 clones, around 94% of them singletons. The sequencing sample was made of peripheral blood. These TCRs come from a man aged 25 to 40 with COVID-19, enrolled during active disease.

The gene calls are TRBV11-2 and TRBJ1-1, with D unresolved. The V end was cut by 5 bases, the J end by 3 bases, with 25 bases between. CDR1 and CDR2 from the germline V gene are SGHAT and FQNNGV. This CDR3 contains 18 residues. The chain's CDR3 is CASSQRVLSGVVDTEAFF. DNA of the CDR3: TGTGCCAGCAGCCAGAGGGTTCTTAGCGGGGTCGTGGACACTGAAGCTTTCTTT.

The V gene is TRBV5-1, the J gene TRBJ2-1, with 11 bases that match TRBD2. CDR1 is SGHRS and CDR2 is YFSETQ in the germline V gene. This CDR3 has 16 amino acids. J gave up 5 bases and V 5 bases, and 9 bases lay outside the gene matches. In DNA form, the CDR3 reads TGCGCCAGCAGACTCCCCGGGACTAGCGGTCACAATGAGCAGTTCTTC. This sequence encodes CASRLPGTSGHNEQFF.

The chain joins TRBV6-5 to TRBJ2-5; no clear D gene. V dropped 0 bases and J dropped 1 base, with 9 bases sitting between them. The germline gives CDR1 MNHEY, CDR2 SVGAGI. The CDR3 has 15 amino acids. Written as DNA, the CDR3 is TGTGCCAGCAGTTACTCGATGGCTAGCCAAGAGACCCAGTACTTC. Translation: CASSYSMASQETQYF.

The chain has TRBV7-3 and TRBJ2-2, with TRBD1 matching over 8 bases. V lost 5 bases and J lost 3; bases outside the gene matches: 11. The CDR3 is made up of 17 amino acids. CDR1 and CDR2 (germline): SGHTA, FQGTGA. This CDR3 reads CASSPWTGRKDTGELFF. Written as DNA, the CDR3 is TGTGCCAGCAGCCCCTGGACAGGGAGAAAAGACACCGGGGAGCTGTTTTTT.

This clone was detected once. V and J are TRBV27 and TRBJ1-1; weak D call: TRBD1 (6 bases). This CDR3 is built from 13 residues. The germline CDR1 and CDR2 sequences are MNHEY and SMNVEV (reference sequence). V lost 2 bases and J lost 5, with 9 bases in between. CDR3 coding DNA: TGTGCCAGCAGTTTACAGGGGTTAACTGAAGCTTTCTTT. It encodes CASSLQGLTEAFF.

The V call is TRBV12-3 or TRBV12-4, the J call TRBJ1-1; 8 bases match TRBD1. Trimming at V came to 5 bases and at J to 3 bases, leaving 2 bases not matched to a gene. The CDR3 is made up of 13 amino acids. Written as DNA, the CDR3 is TGTGCCAGCAGTACACAGGGGGACACTGAAGCTTTCTTT. Translation gives CASSTQGDTEAFF.

This rearrangement joins TRBV29-1 to TRBJ1-1, with TRBD1 matching over 7 bases. This CDR3 spans 12 amino acids. Germline V gene data show CDR1 as SQVTM and CDR2 as ANQGSEA. V gave up 7 bases and J gave up 5 bases; unmatched junction bases: 7. DNA for the CDR3: TGCAGCGCTCAGACAGGGAGAACTGAAGCTTTCTTT. Protein: CSAQTGRTEAFF.

In this sample, this clone turned up once. This sequence joins TRBV3-1 (or the pseudogene TRBV3-2) and TRBJ2-6; TRBD2 matches at 9 bases. The CDR3 runs to 17 residues. The ends lost 0 bases at V and 2 bases at J; junction bases unmatched: 2. Germline values: CDR1 LGHDT, CDR2 YNNKEL (reference sequence). The CDR3 spells CASSQEAGGTGANVLTF. The CDR3 DNA reads as TGTGCCAGCAGCCAAGAAGCGGGAGGTACTGGGGCCAACGTCCTGACTTTC.

This chain joins TRBV7-2 and TRBJ1-2; TRBD1 matches 10 bases. The CDR3 extends over 15 amino acids. Per germline, CDR1 SGHTA and CDR2 FQGNSA. J gave up 4 bases and V 4 bases, and 6 bases lay outside the gene matches. CDR3 nucleotide sequence: TGTGCCAGCAGCTCCCCGACAGGGGGCGTCTATGGCTACACCTTC. It specifies CASSSPTGGVYGYTF.

This chain connects TRBV18 to TRBJ2-5; maybe TRBD1 (7 bases). Trimming stripped 4 bases from V and 4 bases from J, with 16 bases between. The CDR3 is 15 amino acids. Germline values: CDR1 KGHSH, CDR2 LQKENI. The CDR3 DNA reads TGTGCCAGCTCACGGCAGCAGGGGGGTGGAGAGACCCAGTACTTC. Its translation: CASSRQQGGGETQYF.

The V call is TRBV18, the J call TRBJ1-1; 9 bases are shared with TRBD1. This CDR3 spans 15 amino acids. The ends lost 3 bases at V and 1 base at J; junction bases unmatched: 3. Germline V lookup: CDR1 KGHSH, CDR2 LQKENI. In nucleotides, the CDR3 is TGTGCCAGCTCACCGGGACAGGGTTGGAACACTGAAGCTTTCTTT. Translated, it gives CASSPGQGWNTEAFF.

The chain links TRBV7-9 to TRBJ2-5; 12 nucleotides line up with TRBD2. In germline, CDR1 is SEHNR, CDR2 FQNEAQ (reference sequence). Trimming at V came to 1 base and at J to 0 bases, leaving 6 bases not matched to a gene. The CDR3 consists of 18 residues. The CDR3 DNA is TGTGCCAGCAGCTTAGTTACTAGCGGGGGGCGGTACCAAGAGACCCAGTACTTC. Translation: CASSLVTSGGRYQETQYF.

This clone has a single count. The V and J genes are TRBV4-1 and TRBJ1-6; 8 positions agree with TRBD1. CDR1 and CDR2 (germline): MGHRA, YSYEKL. The CDR3 runs to 18 residues. V lost 2 bases, J lost 9 bases, and 15 bases stayed unmatched. The CDR3 nucleotides are TGCGCCAGCAGCCAACTGATAGGCCCACGCAGGGGGCTTTCACCCCTCCACTTT. Protein product: CASSQLIGPRRGLSPLHF.

The genes are TRBV2 and TRBJ1-4, with 8 bases fitting TRBD1. Germline loops: CDR1 SNHLY, CDR2 FYNNEI. Trimming cost V 5 bases and J 3 bases; bases outside gene matches: 8. CDR3 length: 16 residues. CDR3 sequence (DNA): TGTGCCAGCAGTTCTGGACAGGGTGGAGCTAATGAAAAACTGTTTTTT. Translation gives CASSSGQGGANEKLFF.

This clone was seen a handful of times. The V call is TRBV2, the J call TRBJ1-4; TRBD1 agrees at 8 bases. J lost 8 bases, V lost 5 bases, and 10 bases had no gene match. CDR1 is SNHLY, CDR2 FYNNEI, per germline. The CDR3 extends over 15 amino acids. Written as DNA, the CDR3 is TGTGCCAGCAGTTACACCGGGACAGGTTTGGAAAAACTGTTTTTT. This codes for CASSYTGTGLEKLFF. The whole variable domain, remainder taken from reference TRBV2 and TRBJ1-4, is EPEVTQTPSHQVTQMGQEVILRCVPISNHLYFYWYRQILGQKVEFLVSFYNNEISEKSEIFDDQFSVERPDGSNFTLKIRSTKLEDSAMYFCASSYTGTGLEKLFFGSGTQLSVL.

The CDR3 loop reads CATGRMGMNTEAFF. CDR3 bases: TGTGCCACAGGCCGCATGGGCATGAACACTGAAGCTTTCTTT. The V call is TRBV10-3, the J call TRBJ1-1; D unresolved. The CDR3 covers 14 residues. V was trimmed by 10 bases and J by 0 bases, leaving 15 bases between them. Germline V gene sequence: CDR1 ENHRY, CDR2 SYGVKD.

The chain carries TRBV7-2 and TRBJ2-1, with 8 bases that match TRBD1. There are 16 residues in the CDR3. With V trimmed by 2 bases and J by 4 bases, 7 bases remained unmatched. Germline CDR1 SGHTA, CDR2 FQGNSA. The CDR3 DNA reads as TGTGCCAGCAGCTTAAGGGCAGGGGGCTATTACAATGAGCAGTTCTTC. It translates to CASSLRAGGYYNEQFF.

The chain's CDR3 is CASRPWRGQETQYF. CDR3 sequence (DNA): TGTGCCAGCCGACCTTGGAGGGGCCAAGAGACCCAGTACTTC. This chain connects TRBV28 to TRBJ2-5, with D perhaps TRBD2 (6 bases). Between the trimmed V and J ends, which lost 8 bases and 1 base, there was a span of 14 bases. The CDR3 totals 14 residues. In germline, CDR1 is MDHEN, CDR2 SYDVKM. Supplemented by reference TRBV28 and TRBJ2-5, the full variable domain reads DVKVTQSSRYLVKRTGEKVFLECVQDMDHENMFWYRQDPGLGLRLIYFSYDVKMKEKGDIPEGYSVSREKKERFSLILESASTNQTSMYLCASRPWRGQETQYFGPGTRLLVL.

This rearrangement joins TRBV6-6 to TRBJ1-2; D gene unclear. The CDR3 covers 14 residues. Germline V gives CDR1 MNHNY, CDR2 SVGAGI (reference sequence). The ends were cut back, 7 bases at V and 0 bases at J, with 12 bases in the middle. The CDR3 protein is CASTKSETNYGYTF. In DNA, the CDR3 is TGTGCCAGCACCAAAAGCGAGACTAACTATGGCTACACCTTC.

In its sample, this clone was seen once. Other DNA sequences in the same sample also yield this CDR3. CDR3 coding DNA: TGTGCCAGCAGTTACCGCCAGGCCTACGAGCAGTACTTC. It is translated as CASSYRQAYEQYF. The gene calls are TRBV6-5 and TRBJ2-7, with D uncertain. CDR3 length equals 13 residues. V was shortened by 2 bases and J by 2 bases, with 7 bases between the two germline ends. The germline V gene has CDR1 MNHEY and CDR2 SVGAGI.

The genes are TRBV7-9 and TRBJ2-7; TRBD2 might be the D (5 bases). Germline CDR1 is SEHNR and CDR2 is FQNEAQ (reference sequence). V was shortened by 3 bases and J by 1 base, with 25 bases between the two germline ends. The CDR3 has 19 amino acids. CDR3 protein: CASSFRAQRSGIHSYEQYF. For the CDR3, the DNA is TGTGCCAGCAGCTTCAGAGCGCAGCGTTCGGGGATCCATTCCTACGAGCAGTACTTC.

This sequence joins TRBV24-1 and TRBJ2-1, with 10 bases fitting TRBD1. The germline gives CDR1 KGHDR, CDR2 SFDVKD. J was trimmed by 6 bases and V by 2 bases; bases with no gene match: 6. This CDR3 is 16 amino acids long. CDR3: CATSDSGQGFVNEQFF. The CDR3 DNA follows: TGTGCCACCAGTGATTCGGGACAGGGGTTTGTCAATGAGCAGTTCTTC.

The chain has TRBV5-6 and TRBJ1-1; 9 bases agree with TRBD1. J gave up 4 bases and V 0 bases, and 7 bases lay outside the gene matches. Per the germline V gene, CDR1 is SGHDT and CDR2 is YYEEEE. The CDR3 length is 16 residues. CDR3 nucleotide sequence: TGTGCCAGCAGCTTGGACGCAGGACAGGGGTCCACTGAAGCTTTCTTT. This sequence encodes CASSLDAGQGSTEAFF.